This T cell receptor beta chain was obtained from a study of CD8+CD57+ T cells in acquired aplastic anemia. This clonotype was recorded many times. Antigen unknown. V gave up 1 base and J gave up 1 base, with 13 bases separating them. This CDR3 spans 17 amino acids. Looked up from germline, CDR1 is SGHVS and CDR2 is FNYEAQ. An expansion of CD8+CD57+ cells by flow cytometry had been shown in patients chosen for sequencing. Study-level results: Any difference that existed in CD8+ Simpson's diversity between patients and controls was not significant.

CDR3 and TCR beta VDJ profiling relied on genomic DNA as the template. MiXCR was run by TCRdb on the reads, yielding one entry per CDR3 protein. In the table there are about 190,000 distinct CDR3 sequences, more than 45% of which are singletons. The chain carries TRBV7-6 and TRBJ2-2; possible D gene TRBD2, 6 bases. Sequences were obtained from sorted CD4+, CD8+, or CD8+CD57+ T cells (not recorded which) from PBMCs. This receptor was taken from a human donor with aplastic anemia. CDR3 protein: CASSLGGGSLNTGELFF. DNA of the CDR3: TGTGCCAGCAGCTTAGGGGGAGGAAGCCTGAACACCGGGGAGCTGTTTTTT. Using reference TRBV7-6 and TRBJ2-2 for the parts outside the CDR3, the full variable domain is GAGVSQSPRYKVTKRGQDVALRCDPISGHVSLYWYRQALGQGPEFLTYFNYEAQQDKSGLPNDRFSAERPEGSISTLTIQRTEQRDSAMYRCASSLGGGSLNTGELFFGEGSRLTVL.